What follows is one T cell receptor beta chain and its context. What it binds is not known. The data derive from a study of radiation and T cells in renal cell carcinoma. Points from the study as a whole: No pretreatment tumor biopsies were available for baseline clonotypes.

The assay was immunoSEQ multiplex PCR, and TCRdb's table has in-frame clones only and misses some. Of approximately 83,000 clones listed, 85% are singletons. Stated time point: blood 4 weeks post-SBRT, at nephrectomy. The treatment: 15 Gy SBRT to primary tumor, nephrectomy 4 weeks later. The germline V gene encodes CDR1 MNHNS and CDR2 SASEGT. The length of the CDR3 is 13 residues. V dropped 8 bases and J dropped 3 bases, with 13 bases sitting between them. This clonotype was obtained from a man aged 50 or older with renal cell carcinoma. The sample consisted of blood, taken from a patient whose treatment included radiotherapy and nephrectomy. The chain is built from TRBV6-1 and TRBJ1-2; D is uncertain. In DNA form, the CDR3 reads TGTGCCAGCCGGGCCAGCCAAGACTATGGCTACACCTTC. Translating it yields CASRASQDYGYTF.